These T cell receptor beta chains were read from a single sample in a study of technical replicates of blood from several donors. Generated by immunoSEQ multiplex PCR, the TCRdb table keeps only in-frame clones and is missing some. The sample contains approximately 79,000 clones, around 97% of which appear only once. Sequencing was carried out using T cells isolated from PBMCs. The receptors were sampled from a human donor in good health. CDR3s include the opening cysteine and the closing phenylalanine or tryptophan. D genes are given only for firm matches. Clone size is given for some rows only: seen once, a few or many times, or a class if the clone is expanded.

TRBV6-4,.,.,TRBJ2-3,TGTGCCAGCAGTAACAGGGTCACAGATACGCAGTATTTT,CASSNRVTDTQYF
TRBV7-9,.,.,TRBJ2-7,TGTGCCAGCAGCTTAGGTGGAGGTCACGAGCAGTACTTC,CASSLGGGHEQYF
TRBV11-3,.,.,TRBJ2-7,TGTGCCAGCAGCTTTGGTGGCGGCTCCTACGAGCAGTACTTC,CASSFGGGSYEQYF
TRBV7-3,.,.,TRBJ1-1,TGTGCCAGCAGCCGGGAATCAGGGGACACTGAAGCTTTCTTT,CASSRESGDTEAFF
TRBV4-3,.,TRBD1,TRBJ2-7,TGCGCCAGCAGCAAAGGGACAGGGGTTAAAGGGGCTTACGAGCAGTACTTC,CASSKGTGVKGAYEQYF
TRBV4-1,.,TRBD2,TRBJ2-5,TGCGCCAGCAGCCAACCCAACGAACTAGCGGGAGAGCCGGAGACCCAGTACTTC,CASSQPNELAGEPETQYF
TRBV5-1,.,TRBD1,TRBJ1-2,TGCGCCAGCAGCTTGGGCAGGGGGACCTATATCGATGGCTACACCTTC,CASSLGRGTYIDGYTF
TRBV12-5,.,.,TRBJ2-1,TGTGCTAGTGGTTTGCCTAAGGAGGGCCCGGATGAGCAGTTCTTC,CASGLPKEGPDEQFF
TRBV23-1,.,.,TRBJ2-5,TGCGCCAGCAGTCGTTTACCTTGGTCGAGGGGGGAGACCCAGTACTTC,CASSRLPWSRGETQYF
TRBV27,.,.,TRBJ2-2,TGTGCCAGCAGTTTTTCAATCACCGGGGAGCTGTTTTTT,CASSFSITGELFF
TRBV28,few,TRBD2,TRBJ2-3,TGTGCCAGCAGTCCTAGGACTAGCGGGAGCCAAAATACGCAGTATTTT,CASSPRTSGSQNTQYF
TRBV5-6,.,.,TRBJ2-3,TGTGCCAGCAGCTTGGTGGCCGCTAGCACAGATACGCAGTATTTT,CASSLVAASTDTQYF
TRBV6-5,once,TRBD1,TRBJ1-2,TGTGCCAGCAGCTATGACAGGGTCGACTACACCTTC,CASSYDRVDYTF
TRBV27,.,TRBD1,TRBJ2-2,TGTGCCAGCAGTTTATCTTGGGACAGAGGCACCGGGGAGCTGTTTTTT,CASSLSWDRGTGELFF
TRBV6-1,.,TRBD1,TRBJ1-1,TGTGCCAGCAGTGAGTTTTCAGGGGGCACTGAAGCTTTCTTT,CASSEFSGGTEAFF
TRBV7-9,.,.,TRBJ1-1,TGTGCCAGCAGCTTAGTAGGAGGCGACACTGAAGCTTTCTTT,CASSLVGGDTEAFF
TRBV30,.,.,TRBJ1-5,TGTGCCTGGAGTTTACGGGACACCTATTATCAGCCCCAGCATTTT,CAWSLRDTYYQPQHF
TRBV29-1,.,.,TRBJ1-2,TGCAGCGTACCACAGGGTCCAACTAACTATGGCTACACCTTC,CSVPQGPTNYGYTF
TRBV6-5,.,.,TRBJ2-7,TGTGCCAGCAGTTCCGACCAGGGTTACGAGCAGTACTTC,CASSSDQGYEQYF
TRBV6-1,.,.,TRBJ1-1,TGTGCCAGCAGTCTTCTTTTGAACACTGAAGCTTTCTTT,CASSLLLNTEAFF
TRBV7-3,.,.,TRBJ2-5,TGTGCCAGCAGCCCCACCGGGACAAAAGAGACCCAGTACTTC,CASSPTGTKETQYF
TRBV10-3,.,.,TRBJ2-3,TGTGCCATCAGTAGCGACCCCCGAGGAGATACGCAGTATTTT,CAISSDPRGDTQYF
TRBV7-3,.,TRBD2,TRBJ2-2,TGTGCCAGCAGCACCACTAGCGGGACTTACACCGGGGAGCTGTTTTTT,CASSTTSGTYTGELFF
TRBV5-6,.,.,TRBJ2-7,TGTGCCAGCAGCTTTGGCTCTTCCTACGAGCAGTACTTC,CASSFGSSYEQYF
TRBV9,.,.,TRBJ1-2,TGTGCCAGCAGCGGCGCGGCCCAGAGTTATGGCTACACCTTC,CASSGAAQSYGYTF